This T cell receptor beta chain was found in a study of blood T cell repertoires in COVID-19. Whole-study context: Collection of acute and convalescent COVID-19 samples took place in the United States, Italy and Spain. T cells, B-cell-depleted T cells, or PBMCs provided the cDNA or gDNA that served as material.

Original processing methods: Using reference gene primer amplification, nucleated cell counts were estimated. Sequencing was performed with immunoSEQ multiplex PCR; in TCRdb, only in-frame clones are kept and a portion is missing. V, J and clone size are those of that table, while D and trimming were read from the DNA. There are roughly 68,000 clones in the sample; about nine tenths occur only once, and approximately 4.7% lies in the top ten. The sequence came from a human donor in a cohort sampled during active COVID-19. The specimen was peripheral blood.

CDR3 sequence: CASSVVTSGSNEQFF. CDR3 nucleotides: TGTGCCAGCAGCGTAGTAACTAGCGGGAGTAATGAGCAGTTCTTC. This chain connects TRBV9 to TRBJ2-1; 11 bases are a match to TRBD2. Germline CDR1 is SGDLS and CDR2 is YYNGEE. V was clipped by 0 bases and J by 7 bases; unmatched bases: 3. The CDR3 runs 15 residues.